What follows is one T cell receptor beta chain and its context. Antigen: not known. The sample belongs to a study of T cell repertoires in ileal Crohn's disease. General study findings and limits: High-frequency clones were more common in sorted CD8 than CD4 cells. Clonal expansions were more frequent in active smokers than non-smokers at surgery. Every patient over 26.8% clonality showed endoscopic recurrence.

Each sample's TCRB immunosequencing used about 500 nanograms of biopsy DNA. TCRdb's copy holds only in-frame clones and misses some; the assay was immunoSEQ multiplex PCR. This sample has 15,000 to 20,000 clones; just over 85% occur once, and the top ten carry around 5.6%. After removal of 5 bases from V and 12 bases from J, the junction contained 11 bases not matched to a gene. The CDR3 totals 13 residues. CDR1 and CDR2 (germline): SGHTA, FQGTGA. Source material: ileal tissue. This sequence joins TRBV7-3 and TRBJ2-7; TRBD1 agrees at 9 bases. The origin of this receptor is an adult with Crohn's disease. DNA for the CDR3: TGTGCCAGCAGCCCCGCTACGGGGACAGGGATGTACTTC. Its translation: CASSPATGTGMYF.